This entry is about one TCR beta chain. The antigen remains undetermined. Among the donors, all were healthy bone marrow donors. This specimen comes from a study of cytomegalovirus exposure and HLA in healthy donors. Points from the study as a whole: Listed as cytomegalovirus-associated were 150 to 200 TCR beta chains.

Researchers ran the PCR with 60 Vbeta and 13 Jbeta primers. Original data processing: Some 10 million of 80 million to 85 million unique TCR beta chains were shared, per a later count. Using immunoSEQ multiplex PCR, the repertoire was profiled, and TCRdb retains in-frame clones only, with some absent. The DNA gave D and trimming, while V, J and clone size come from that table. The sample lists 70,000 to 95,000 clones, 84% occurring once. Trimming at V came to 4 bases and at J to 4 bases, leaving 9 bases not matched to a gene. Germline CDR1 PRHDT, CDR2 FYEKMQ (reference sequence). The length of the CDR3 is 15 residues.

The chain links TRBV13 to TRBJ2-7; the match to TRBD1 covers 8 bases. This sequence originates from a woman under 30 in good health and CMV-seropositive. The sample taken for sequencing was PBMCs. CDR3 sequence: CASSWWGRGLYEQYF. CDR3 in DNA: TGTGCCAGCAGCTGGTGGGGCAGGGGGCTATACGAGCAGTACTTC.